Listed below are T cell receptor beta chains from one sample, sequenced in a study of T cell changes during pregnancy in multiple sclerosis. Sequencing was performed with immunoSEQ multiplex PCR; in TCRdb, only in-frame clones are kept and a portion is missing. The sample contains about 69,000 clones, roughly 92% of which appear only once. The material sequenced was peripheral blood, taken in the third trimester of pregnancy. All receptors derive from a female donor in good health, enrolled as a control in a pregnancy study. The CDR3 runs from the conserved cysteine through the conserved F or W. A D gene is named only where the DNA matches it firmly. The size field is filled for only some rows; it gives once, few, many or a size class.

CDR3aa: CATNLAGAEDTQYF
CDR3nt: TGTGCCACCAATCTAGCGGGGGCCGAAGATACGCAGTATTTT
abundance: -
v_gene: TRBV10-3
j_gene: TRBJ2-3
d_gene: TRBD2

CDR3aa: CASSAGQGRTYEQYF
CDR3nt: TGTGCCAGCAGCGCCGGACAGGGTCGGACCTACGAGCAGTACTTC
abundance: -
v_gene: TRBV9
j_gene: TRBJ2-7
d_gene: TRBD1

CDR3aa: CASSLGGLYTEAFF
CDR3nt: TGTGCCAGCAGCCTTGGGGGGTTGTACACTGAAGCTTTCTTT
abundance: -
v_gene: TRBV11-2
j_gene: TRBJ1-1
d_gene: -

CDR3aa: CASSLYRERNTEAFF
CDR3nt: TGTGCCAGCAGCTTGTACCGGGAGCGTAACACTGAAGCTTTCTTT
abundance: -
v_gene: TRBV7-9
j_gene: TRBJ1-1
d_gene: -

CDR3aa: CASRSETGIYEQYF
CDR3nt: TGTGCCAGCAGATCCGAAACGGGGATCTACGAGCAGTACTTC
abundance: -
v_gene: TRBV25-1
j_gene: TRBJ2-7
d_gene: -

CDR3aa: CASSPGLAGGGSYNEQFF
CDR3nt: TGTGCCAGCAGCCCAGGACTAGCGGGAGGGGGGTCCTACAATGAGCAGTTCTTC
abundance: -
v_gene: TRBV7-2
j_gene: TRBJ2-1
d_gene: TRBD2

CDR3aa: CASSRGQVNTEAFF
CDR3nt: TGTGCCAGCAGCCGCGGACAGGTGAACACTGAAGCTTTCTTT
abundance: -
v_gene: TRBV6-5
j_gene: TRBJ1-1
d_gene: TRBD1

CDR3aa: CASRSFDTQYF
CDR3nt: TGTGCCAGTAGAAGCTTTGATACGCAGTATTTT
abundance: -
v_gene: TRBV19
j_gene: TRBJ2-3
d_gene: -

CDR3aa: CASSFLQETQYF
CDR3nt: TGTGCCAGCAGCTTTCTACAAGAGACCCAGTACTTC
abundance: -
v_gene: TRBV7-9
j_gene: TRBJ2-5
d_gene: -

CDR3aa: CARIFRAGGNPGGDTQYF
CDR3nt: TGTGCCAGAATCTTTAGGGCGGGAGGGAACCCGGGAGGAGATACGCAGTATTTT
abundance: -
v_gene: TRBV5-3
j_gene: TRBJ2-3
d_gene: TRBD2

CDR3aa: CASSVGNGGNEQYF
CDR3nt: TGTGCCAGCAGCGTAGGGAATGGGGGCAACGAGCAGTACTTC
abundance: -
v_gene: TRBV9
j_gene: TRBJ2-7
d_gene: -

CDR3aa: CAFLGKFSEKLFF
CDR3nt: TGTGCCTTTCTCGGGAAGTTTAGTGAAAAACTGTTTTTT
abundance: few
v_gene: TRBV30
j_gene: TRBJ1-4
d_gene: -

CDR3aa: CATSRELAGGTQETQYF
CDR3nt: TGTGCCACCAGCAGAGAACTAGCGGGAGGGACCCAAGAGACCCAGTACTTC
abundance: -
v_gene: TRBV15
j_gene: TRBJ2-5
d_gene: TRBD2

CDR3aa: CASSLVGRLAGYQETQYF
CDR3nt: TGTGCCAGCAGCTTAGTCGGGCGACTAGCGGGGTACCAAGAGACCCAGTACTTC
abundance: -
v_gene: TRBV11-2
j_gene: TRBJ2-5
d_gene: TRBD2

CDR3aa: CASSLIAGGSTDTQYF
CDR3nt: TGTGCTAGCAGCTTGATAGCGGGGGGTAGCACAGATACGCAGTATTTT
abundance: -
v_gene: TRBV7-7
j_gene: TRBJ2-3
d_gene: TRBD2

CDR3aa: CAWRQGNQPQHF
CDR3nt: TGTGCCTGGCGACAGGGAAATCAGCCCCAGCATTTT
abundance: -
v_gene: TRBV30
j_gene: TRBJ1-5
d_gene: TRBD1

CDR3aa: CASRADTYEQYF
CDR3nt: TGTGCCAGCAGGGCGGATACCTACGAGCAGTACTTC
abundance: once
v_gene: TRBV6-5
j_gene: TRBJ2-7
d_gene: -

CDR3aa: CASSILAFGRYEQYF
CDR3nt: TGTGCCAGTAGTATCTTGGCGTTTGGGAGATACGAGCAGTACTTC
abundance: -
v_gene: TRBV19
j_gene: TRBJ2-7
d_gene: -

CDR3aa: CASSFPLAGNFYNEQFF
CDR3nt: TGTGCCAGCAGCTTCCCACTAGCAGGGAACTTTTACAATGAGCAGTTCTTC
abundance: -
v_gene: TRBV7-8
j_gene: TRBJ2-1
d_gene: -

CDR3aa: CASSQDLDYGYTF
CDR3nt: TGTGCCAGCAGCCAGGATCTAGATTATGGCTACACCTTC
abundance: -
v_gene: TRBV14
j_gene: TRBJ1-2
d_gene: -

CDR3aa: CASSMGGRAPPDTQYF
CDR3nt: TGTGCCAGTAGTATGGGAGGGAGGGCCCCCCCAGATACGCAGTATTTT
abundance: -
v_gene: TRBV19
j_gene: TRBJ2-3
d_gene: TRBD2

CDR3aa: CASSFSGGYETQYF
CDR3nt: TGTGCCAGCAGCTTTAGCGGGGGGTACGAGACCCAGTACTTC
abundance: -
v_gene: TRBV5-4
j_gene: TRBJ2-5
d_gene: TRBD2

CDR3aa: CASSGSSGYSYEQYF
CDR3nt: TGCGCCAGCAGTGGGTCTAGCGGGTACTCCTACGAGCAGTACTTC
abundance: -
v_gene: TRBV10-2
j_gene: TRBJ2-7
d_gene: TRBD2

CDR3aa: CATSRAGQLNTGELFF
CDR3nt: TGTGCCACCAGCAGAGCAGGACAGTTAAACACCGGGGAGCTGTTTTTT
abundance: -
v_gene: TRBV15
j_gene: TRBJ2-2
d_gene: -

CDR3aa: CASSVRWLAGLPSYEQYF
CDR3nt: TGTGCCAGCAGTGTTAGGTGGCTAGCGGGACTCCCCTCCTACGAGCAGTACTTC
abundance: -
v_gene: TRBV28
j_gene: TRBJ2-7
d_gene: TRBD2

CDR3aa: CASKRSPGTSYEQYF
CDR3nt: TGTGCCAGTAAAAGATCACCCGGGACATCATACGAGCAGTACTTC
abundance: -
v_gene: TRBV19
j_gene: TRBJ2-7
d_gene: -

CDR3aa: CAWRMEDEDYEQYF
CDR3nt: TGTGCCTGGAGAATGGAGGATGAAGACTACGAGCAGTACTTC
abundance: -
v_gene: TRBV30
j_gene: TRBJ2-7
d_gene: -

CDR3aa: CATRDRPLNTEAFF
CDR3nt: TGTGCCACCCGGGACAGACCATTGAACACTGAAGCTTTCTTT
abundance: -
v_gene: TRBV27
j_gene: TRBJ1-1
d_gene: TRBD1

CDR3aa: CASSLLSNQPQHF
CDR3nt: TGTGCCAGCAGTTTATTGTCGAATCAGCCCCAGCATTTT
abundance: -
v_gene: TRBV27
j_gene: TRBJ1-5
d_gene: -